This T cell receptor beta chain was recovered during a study of cytomegalovirus exposure and HLA in healthy donors. The PCR had 60 Vbeta and 13 Jbeta primers. TCRdb's copy holds only in-frame clones and misses some; the assay was immunoSEQ multiplex PCR. The sample shows over 150,000 clones, approximately 80% of them seen only once. This clone was found once. The sample was PBMCs. This sequence was found in a woman between 35 and 50 years old in good health and CMV-seropositive.

The CDR3 loop reads CASSEFKAGPYNEQFF. The DNA of the CDR3 is TGCGCCAGCAGTGAGTTTAAAGCGGGCCCCTACAATGAGCAGTTCTTC. V usage is TRBV10-2 and J usage is TRBJ2-1, with D possibly TRBD2 on 6 matching bases. The germline V gene encodes CDR1 WSHSY and CDR2 SAAADI. This CDR3 has 16 residues. Between the trimmed V and J ends, which lost 1 base and 2 bases, there was a span of 12 bases.